This entry features one T cell receptor (beta chain) sequence. This record belongs to a study of beta chain features in type 1 diabetes. Around 100 mL of blood, on average, came from one heparinised draw per donor. After removal of 7 bases from V and 7 bases from J, the junction contained 6 bases not matched to a gene. Germline CDR1 reads SQVTM; CDR2 reads ANQGSEA. The CDR3 length is 12 residues. Expressed TCRB transcripts got sequenced, as all isolated RNA was reverse transcribed. Assay: immunoSEQ multiplex PCR; the TCRdb copy retains only in-frame clones and omits some. Here the sample spans around 240,000 clones, roughly 9.6% being singletons.

The clonotype originates from a woman between 18 and 30 years old in good health. Sequencing was done on a sample of naive CD4+ T cells from blood. V and J are TRBV29-1 and TRBJ1-5; the match to TRBD1 covers 8 bases. CDR3 amino acids: CSAGTGGQPQHF. The CDR3 DNA sequence: TGCAGCGCAGGGACAGGCGGGCAGCCCCAGCATTTT.